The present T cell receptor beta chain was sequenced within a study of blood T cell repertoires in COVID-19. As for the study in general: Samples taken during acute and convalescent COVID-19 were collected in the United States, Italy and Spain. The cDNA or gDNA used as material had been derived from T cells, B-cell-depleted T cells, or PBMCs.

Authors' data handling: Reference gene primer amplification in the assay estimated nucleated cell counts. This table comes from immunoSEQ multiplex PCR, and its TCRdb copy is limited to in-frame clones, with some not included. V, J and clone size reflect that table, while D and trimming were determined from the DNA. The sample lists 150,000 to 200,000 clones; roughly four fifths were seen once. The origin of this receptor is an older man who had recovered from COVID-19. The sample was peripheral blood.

This CDR3 reads CASSFYPTGRNTEAFF. CDR3 coding DNA: TGTGCCAGCAGTTTCTACCCCACGGGGAGGAACACTGAAGCTTTCTTT. The V call is TRBV28, the J call TRBJ1-1; D remains ambiguous. CDR3 length equals 16 residues. The V end lost 3 bases, the J end lost 1 base, and 15 bases lay between the germline ends. Per germline, CDR1 MDHEN and CDR2 SYDVKM.